This is a list of T cell receptor beta chains from one sample in a study of blood T cells in healthy people across ages. Each CDR3 protein gets one entry after TCRdb re-called the 5' RACE reads with MiXCR. Of roughly 1,300,000 distinct CDR3 sequences in the sample, around 59% were seen once. The sequenced material came from blood. The receptors derive from a man aged 18-30 years in good health. The CDR3 runs from the conserved cysteine through the conserved F or W. Fields, in order: V gene, J gene, D gene, clone size, CDR3 protein, CDR3 DNA. The D gene is left open where the match is weak. Part of the rows lack a size; the others show once, few, many or a class for expanded clones.

v_call: TRBV30; j_call: TRBJ2-3; d_call: TRBD2; clone_size: .; cdr3_aa: CAWSVRASGRDTQYF; cdr3_nt: TGTGCCTGGAGTGTAAGGGCCAGCGGGAGAGATACGCAGTATTTT
v_call: TRBV3-1; j_call: TRBJ2-3; d_call: .; clone_size: .; cdr3_aa: CASSQVDRDTQYF; cdr3_nt: TGTGCCAGCAGCCAAGTCGACAGAGATACGCAGTATTTT
v_call: TRBV27; j_call: TRBJ2-7; d_call: .; clone_size: once; cdr3_aa: CASSVGPRNEQYF; cdr3_nt: TGTGCCAGCAGTGTAGGACCGAGGAACGAGCAGTACTTC
v_call: TRBV29-1; j_call: TRBJ2-1; d_call: .; clone_size: .; cdr3_aa: CSVPRDNYNEQFF; cdr3_nt: TGCAGCGTACCGAGGGACAACTACAATGAGCAGTTCTTC
v_call: TRBV4-1; j_call: TRBJ2-7; d_call: TRBD2; clone_size: .; cdr3_aa: CASSQVYPAGVASYEQYF; cdr3_nt: TGCGCCAGCAGCCAAGTTTATCCAGCGGGAGTAGCATCCTACGAGCAGTACTTC
v_call: TRBV29-1; j_call: TRBJ2-1; d_call: .; clone_size: once; cdr3_aa: CSSRRAPNEQFF; cdr3_nt: TGCAGCTCCCGGAGGGCCCCCAATGAGCAGTTCTTC
v_call: TRBV29-1; j_call: TRBJ1-1; d_call: .; clone_size: few; cdr3_aa: CSAKGRNTEAFF; cdr3_nt: TGCAGCGCCAAAGGGAGGAACACTGAAGCTTTCTTT
v_call: TRBV2; j_call: TRBJ1-6; d_call: .; clone_size: .; cdr3_aa: CASSEFGVDSPLHF; cdr3_nt: TGTGCCAGCAGTGAATTCGGGGTGGATTCACCCCTCCACTTT
v_call: TRBV6-1; j_call: TRBJ1-1; d_call: TRBD1; clone_size: .; cdr3_aa: CASSEEGTGPSGEAFF; cdr3_nt: TGTGCCAGCAGTGAAGAGGGGACAGGGCCCTCCGGAGAAGCTTTCTTT
v_call: TRBV12-3/TRBV12-4; j_call: TRBJ2-5; d_call: .; clone_size: .; cdr3_aa: CASSLFTAAETQYF; cdr3_nt: TGTGCCAGCAGTTTATTCACGGCGGCGGAGACCCAGTACTTC
v_call: TRBV6-6; j_call: TRBJ2-1; d_call: .; clone_size: few; cdr3_aa: CASSYLDEGDNEQFF; cdr3_nt: TGTGCCAGCAGTTACTTGGACGAGGGGGACAATGAGCAGTTCTTC
v_call: TRBV27; j_call: TRBJ2-7; d_call: .; clone_size: .; cdr3_aa: CASSFRRVNNEQYF; cdr3_nt: TGTGCCAGCAGTTTTCGAAGGGTTAACAATGAGCAGTACTTC
v_call: TRBV27; j_call: TRBJ1-1; d_call: TRBD1; clone_size: .; cdr3_aa: CASNHSRDRNTEAFF; cdr3_nt: TGTGCCAGCAACCACTCCCGGGACAGAAACACTGAAGCTTTCTTT
v_call: TRBV7-9; j_call: TRBJ1-2; d_call: .; clone_size: .; cdr3_aa: CALSGANYGYTF; cdr3_nt: TGTGCCCTCAGTGGGGCTAACTATGGCTACACCTTC
v_call: TRBV15; j_call: TRBJ2-7; d_call: .; clone_size: few; cdr3_aa: CATSRDFSTAPYEQYF; cdr3_nt: TGTGCCACCAGCAGAGATTTTAGCACAGCTCCCTACGAGCAGTACTTC
v_call: TRBV9; j_call: TRBJ2-7; d_call: TRBD2; clone_size: few; cdr3_aa: CASSSLAGNEQYF; cdr3_nt: TGTGCCAGCAGCAGTTTAGCGGGGAACGAGCAGTACTTC
v_call: TRBV7-2; j_call: TRBJ2-7; d_call: TRBD1; clone_size: many; cdr3_aa: CASSSTGTGYGEQYF; cdr3_nt: TGTGCCAGCAGCTCCACCGGGACAGGGTATGGCGAGCAGTACTTC
v_call: TRBV20-1; j_call: TRBJ2-7; d_call: TRBD1; clone_size: .; cdr3_aa: CSARRTGYSYEQYF; cdr3_nt: TGCAGTGCCCGTAGGACAGGGTACTCCTACGAGCAGTACTTC
v_call: TRBV20-1; j_call: TRBJ2-7; d_call: TRBD1; clone_size: .; cdr3_aa: CSAEGQDNEQYF; cdr3_nt: TGCAGTGCAGAGGGACAGGACAATGAGCAGTACTTC
v_call: TRBV10-1; j_call: TRBJ2-7; d_call: TRBD2; clone_size: .; cdr3_aa: CASSEVGLGSPYEQYF; cdr3_nt: TGCGCCAGCAGTGAGGTTGGACTAGGAAGCCCCTACGAGCAGTACTTC
v_call: TRBV3-1; j_call: TRBJ2-7; d_call: TRBD1; clone_size: .; cdr3_aa: CASSQPGQGIYEQYF; cdr3_nt: TGTGCCAGCAGCCAACCGGGACAGGGGATTTACGAGCAGTACTTC
v_call: TRBV21-1; j_call: TRBJ2-5; d_call: .; clone_size: .; cdr3_aa: CASNYRDREWETQYF; cdr3_nt: TGTGCCAGCAACTACCGGGACAGGGAGTGGGAGACCCAGTACTTC
v_call: TRBV7-2; j_call: TRBJ2-1; d_call: TRBD2; clone_size: once; cdr3_aa: CASSSAGVVFF; cdr3_nt: TGTGCCAGCAGCTCAGCGGGAGTGGTGTTCTTC
v_call: TRBV10-3; j_call: TRBJ2-7; d_call: .; clone_size: many; cdr3_aa: CAISEGDSSYEQYF; cdr3_nt: TGTGCCATCAGTGAAGGGGATAGCTCCTACGAGCAGTACTTC
v_call: TRBV5-5; j_call: TRBJ2-1; d_call: .; clone_size: .; cdr3_aa: CASSPYGQGGYNEQFF; cdr3_nt: TGTGCCAGCAGCCCATACGGACAGGGAGGGTACAATGAGCAGTTCTTC
v_call: TRBV10-3; j_call: TRBJ1-2; d_call: TRBD1; clone_size: few; cdr3_aa: CAISDVTGASYGYTF; cdr3_nt: TGTGCCATCAGTGATGTGACAGGGGCTTCCTATGGCTACACCTTC
v_call: TRBV3-1; j_call: TRBJ2-3; d_call: TRBD1; clone_size: .; cdr3_aa: CASSPQYDRGSADTQYF; cdr3_nt: TGTGCCAGCAGCCCCCAGTATGACAGGGGGTCCGCAGATACGCAGTATTTT
v_call: TRBV7-2; j_call: TRBJ2-7; d_call: TRBD2; clone_size: .; cdr3_aa: CASSLYGGERVTEQYF; cdr3_nt: TGTGCCAGCAGCTTGTACGGGGGGGAGCGTGTCACCGAGCAGTACTTC
v_call: TRBV10-3; j_call: TRBJ2-3; d_call: TRBD2; clone_size: .; cdr3_aa: CAIRGLLAGDNTQYF; cdr3_nt: TGTGCCATCAGGGGACTCCTAGCGGGGGATAATACGCAGTATTTT
v_call: TRBV20-1; j_call: TRBJ1-1; d_call: TRBD1; clone_size: .; cdr3_aa: CSASHDRGTEAFF; cdr3_nt: TGCAGTGCGAGCCACGACAGGGGTACTGAAGCTTTCTTT
v_call: TRBV2; j_call: TRBJ1-5; d_call: TRBD1; clone_size: .; cdr3_aa: CASSWTGSSGQPQHF; cdr3_nt: TGTGCCAGCAGCTGGACAGGTTCCAGTGGTCAGCCCCAGCATTTT
v_call: TRBV20-1; j_call: TRBJ1-3; d_call: TRBD1; clone_size: once; cdr3_aa: CSACDRARNTIYF; cdr3_nt: TGCAGTGCTTGTGACAGGGCCCGAAACACCATATATTTT
v_call: TRBV20-1; j_call: TRBJ2-7; d_call: TRBD2; clone_size: once; cdr3_aa: CSAREVAGNYEQYF; cdr3_nt: TGCAGTGCTAGAGAGGTAGCGGGGAATTACGAGCAGTACTTC
v_call: TRBV3-1; j_call: TRBJ1-5; d_call: .; clone_size: .; cdr3_aa: CASSQGARDQPQHF; cdr3_nt: TGTGCTAGCAGCCAAGGGGCCAGGGATCAGCCCCAGCATTTT
v_call: TRBV12-3/TRBV12-4; j_call: TRBJ2-1; d_call: .; clone_size: .; cdr3_aa: CASSPVTGKSEQFF; cdr3_nt: TGTGCCAGCAGCCCTGTAACAGGGAAGTCTGAGCAGTTCTTC
v_call: TRBV13; j_call: TRBJ2-7; d_call: .; clone_size: few; cdr3_aa: CASSSGVSEQYF; cdr3_nt: TGTGCCAGCAGCTCGGGGGTGAGCGAGCAGTACTTC
v_call: TRBV11-2; j_call: TRBJ2-7; d_call: TRBD2; clone_size: .; cdr3_aa: CASRIGTSGRYLYEQYF; cdr3_nt: TGTGCCAGCAGAATCGGGACTAGCGGGAGGTACCTCTACGAGCAGTACTTC
v_call: TRBV29-1; j_call: TRBJ1-2; d_call: .; clone_size: once; cdr3_aa: CSVRDGEALENYGYTF; cdr3_nt: TGCAGCGTCCGGGACGGAGAAGCTTTAGAGAACTATGGCTACACCTTC
v_call: TRBV20-1; j_call: TRBJ2-4; d_call: .; clone_size: few; cdr3_aa: CSARSRLAKNIQYF; cdr3_nt: TGCAGTGCTAGGAGTCGGTTAGCCAAAAACATTCAGTACTTC
v_call: TRBV6-1; j_call: TRBJ2-6; d_call: .; clone_size: .; cdr3_aa: CASSLGTAFSGANVLTF; cdr3_nt: TGTGCCAGCAGCCTCGGGACGGCATTCTCTGGGGCCAACGTCCTGACTTTC
v_call: TRBV28; j_call: TRBJ2-1; d_call: .; clone_size: few; cdr3_aa: CASSLVYHEAHEQFF; cdr3_nt: TGTGCCAGCAGTTTAGTCTATCATGAGGCACATGAGCAGTTCTTC
v_call: TRBV20-1; j_call: TRBJ1-2; d_call: TRBD1; clone_size: .; cdr3_aa: CSAPSDRVGSLGYTF; cdr3_nt: TGCAGTGCTCCCTCAGACAGGGTGGGCTCCTTGGGCTACACCTTC
v_call: TRBV29-1; j_call: TRBJ1-2; d_call: TRBD1; clone_size: few; cdr3_aa: CSVGDRGDGYTF; cdr3_nt: TGCAGCGTCGGAGACAGGGGGGATGGCTACACCTTC
v_call: TRBV2; j_call: TRBJ2-3; d_call: TRBD2; clone_size: .; cdr3_aa: CASSGRLAGNTDTQYF; cdr3_nt: TGTGCCAGCAGTGGCCGACTAGCGGGAAACACAGATACGCAGTATTTT
v_call: TRBV28; j_call: TRBJ2-5; d_call: .; clone_size: .; cdr3_aa: CASSFFLFQWTQYF; cdr3_nt: TGTGCCAGCAGTTTCTTCCTCTTTCAGTGGACCCAGTACTTC
v_call: TRBV29-1; j_call: TRBJ2-6; d_call: .; clone_size: few; cdr3_aa: CSVATSRTGANVLTF; cdr3_nt: TGCAGCGTGGCAACATCCCGAACCGGGGCCAACGTCCTGACTTTC
v_call: TRBV3-1; j_call: TRBJ2-1; d_call: TRBD1; clone_size: .; cdr3_aa: CASSHKIRDRGSFNEQFF; cdr3_nt: TGTGCCAGCAGCCATAAAATCCGGGACAGGGGTTCGTTCAATGAGCAGTTCTTC
v_call: TRBV14; j_call: TRBJ2-5; d_call: .; clone_size: .; cdr3_aa: CASSQVWAPQETQYF; cdr3_nt: TGTGCCAGCAGCCAAGTCTGGGCCCCACAAGAGACCCAGTACTTC
v_call: TRBV7-2; j_call: TRBJ2-1; d_call: TRBD1; clone_size: .; cdr3_aa: CASSLVAGGEDEQFF; cdr3_nt: TGTGCCAGCAGCTTAGTGGCAGGGGGAGAGGATGAGCAGTTCTTC
v_call: TRBV15; j_call: TRBJ2-1; d_call: TRBD2; clone_size: .; cdr3_aa: CATSRDRLANEQFF; cdr3_nt: TGTGCCACCAGCAGAGATCGACTAGCGAATGAGCAGTTCTTC
v_call: TRBV4-1; j_call: TRBJ2-1; d_call: .; clone_size: few; cdr3_aa: CASSQGFRDKNNEQFF; cdr3_nt: TGCGCCAGCAGCCAAGGCTTCCGGGACAAGAACAATGAGCAGTTCTTC
v_call: TRBV27; j_call: TRBJ2-6; d_call: .; clone_size: .; cdr3_aa: CASRRLPYRSRSGANVLTF; cdr3_nt: TGTGCCAGCAGGCGATTACCCTACAGGAGTCGCTCTGGGGCCAACGTCCTGACTTTC
v_call: TRBV7-9; j_call: TRBJ1-2; d_call: TRBD1; clone_size: .; cdr3_aa: CASSPPTGDYGYTF; cdr3_nt: TGTGCCAGCAGCCCCCCGACAGGGGACTATGGCTACACCTTC
v_call: TRBV7-6; j_call: TRBJ1-1; d_call: TRBD1; clone_size: .; cdr3_aa: CASSFGTGRREAFF; cdr3_nt: TGTGCCAGCAGCTTCGGGACAGGCCGACGTGAAGCTTTCTTT
v_call: TRBV10-3; j_call: TRBJ1-2; d_call: TRBD1; clone_size: once; cdr3_aa: CAISESPGTGFYGYTF; cdr3_nt: TGTGCCATCAGTGAGTCTCCCGGGACAGGATTTTATGGCTACACCTTC
v_call: TRBV4-2; j_call: TRBJ1-2; d_call: TRBD1; clone_size: few; cdr3_aa: CASSQASTGGPYGYTF; cdr3_nt: TGTGCCAGCAGCCAAGCAAGTACAGGGGGCCCCTATGGCTACACCTTC
v_call: TRBV4-3; j_call: TRBJ2-1; d_call: TRBD1; clone_size: few; cdr3_aa: CASSAGQGILNEQFF; cdr3_nt: TGCGCCAGCAGCGCCGGACAGGGGATTTTGAATGAGCAGTTCTTC
v_call: TRBV5-6; j_call: TRBJ1-2; d_call: .; clone_size: .; cdr3_aa: CASSLVNNAPPYGYTF; cdr3_nt: TGTGCCAGCAGCTTGGTAAATAATGCGCCTCCCTATGGCTACACCTTC
v_call: TRBV4-2; j_call: TRBJ2-2; d_call: TRBD1; clone_size: many; cdr3_aa: CASSREEGQGAGELFF; cdr3_nt: TGTGCCAGCAGCCGGGAAGAGGGACAGGGGGCCGGGGAGCTGTTTTTT
v_call: TRBV4-2; j_call: TRBJ2-1; d_call: TRBD2; clone_size: .; cdr3_aa: CASSQDLTGTSFNEQFF; cdr3_nt: TGTGCCAGCAGCCAAGATCTAACGGGGACTAGCTTCAATGAGCAGTTCTTC